A single sample is the source of the 24 T cell receptor beta chains below, sequenced in a study of blood T cell repertoires in COVID-19. Measured with immunoSEQ multiplex PCR; TCRdb has only the in-frame clones, and not every one. Of 100,000 to 150,000 clones in the sample, 80% to 90% are singletons; the top ten hold 2.3%. Sequencing was done on a sample of PBMCs or T cells enriched from blood (not recorded which). The receptors stem from a woman aged 45-65 years who had recovered from COVID-19.

This clone was seen only once. The chain links TRBV6-5 to TRBJ2-5; a possible D gene is TRBD2 (5 bases). V gave up 6 bases and J gave up 3 bases, with 11 bases separating them. The germline V gene has CDR1 MNHEY and CDR2 SVGAGI. The CDR3 covers 13 residues. CDR3 sequence (DNA): TGTGCCAGCAGCCGAGCGGCCAAAGAGACCCAGTACTTC. Translating it yields CASSRAAKETQYF.

This rearrangement joins TRBV30 to TRBJ2-7, with D possibly being TRBD1 (6 bases). This CDR3 is 13 amino acids long. The V gene's germline CDR1 is GTSNPN and CDR2 SVGIG (reference sequence). The V gene lost 1 base and the J gene lost 7 bases, with 14 bases spanning the gap. The CDR3 DNA is TGTGCCTGGAGTGCCCGACAGGCTCGGGAGCAGTACTTC. Translating gives CAWSARQAREQYF.

The rearrangement uses TRBV6-1 and TRBJ2-2; 8 nucleotides line up with TRBD2. This CDR3 region has 16 residues. With 3 bases clipped from V and 3 bases from J, the junction kept 6 bases outside the gene matches. In germline, CDR1 is MNHNS, CDR2 SASEGT. CDR3 sequence: CASSDRRGADTGELFF. The CDR3 DNA sequence: TGTGCCAGCAGTGACAGGCGGGGGGCGGACACCGGGGAGCTGTTTTTT.

The V call is TRBV6-5, the J call TRBJ2-3; 9 positions match TRBD2. Looked up from germline, CDR1 is MNHEY and CDR2 is SVGAGI. There are 16 residues in the CDR3. The V segment lost 0 bases and the J segment 1 base; nucleotides outside the gene matches: 2. Here the CDR3 DNA reads TGTGCCAGCAGTTACTCCCGCGGGGGGGGCACAGATACGCAGTATTTT. Its protein product is CASSYSRGGGTDTQYF.

The rearrangement links TRBV24-1 to TRBJ2-5; TRBD2 aligns across 8 bases. Trimming cost V 5 bases and J 6 bases; bases outside gene matches: 16. Germline V gene lookup returns CDR1 KGHDR and CDR2 SFDVKD. The CDR3 spans 17 residues. Written as DNA, the CDR3 is TGTGCCACCAGTGCCCATACAGCGGGGGCCGGGGATCAGACCCAGTACTTC. It codes for CATSAHTAGAGDQTQYF.

This clone was found once. The chain uses TRBV12-3 or TRBV12-4 and TRBJ1-1, with D perhaps matching TRBD1 (5 bases). The V and J ends lost 6 bases and 5 bases respectively, with 10 bases between them. The CDR3 is 12 residues long. CDR3 sequence reads: CASRLGGTEAFF. As DNA, the CDR3 is TGTGCCAGCAGGTTGGGGGGGACTGAAGCTTTCTTT.

The rearrangement uses TRBV6-5 and TRBJ2-5; 7 bases map to TRBD1. J gave up 2 bases and V 6 bases, and 0 bases lay outside the gene matches. This CDR3 is built from 12 residues. CDR1 is MNHEY and CDR2 is SVGAGI in the germline V gene. CDR3: CASRGQQETQYF. The CDR3 DNA follows: TGTGCCAGCAGGGGACAGCAAGAGACCCAGTACTTC.

This chain joins TRBV10-2 and TRBJ2-3; 7 positions agree with TRBD2. Germline assignment: CDR1 WSHSY and CDR2 SAAADI. After removal of 6 bases from V and 0 bases from J, the junction contained 6 bases not matched to a gene. This CDR3 has 15 amino acids. CDR3 sequence (DNA): TGCGCCAGCAGCGAGAGCGGGGCTAGCACAGATACGCAGTATTTT. Its translation is CASSESGASTDTQYF.

This clone is a singleton in its sample. The chain couples TRBV21-1 to TRBJ2-7; the table's D gene call, TRBD2, was not cross checked with the DNA. TRBV21-1 is given as a pseudogene. The CDR3 consists of 15 residues. The chain's CDR3 is CASSPRGEGNYEQYF. The CDR3 DNA reads as TGTGCCAGCAGCCCTCGGGGGGAGGGGAACTACGAGCAGTACTTC.

Written as DNA, the CDR3 is TGTGCCTGGGGGACTAGGGAGACCCAGTACTTC. It translates to CAWGTRETQYF. J is TRBJ2-5 and V is TRBV30; 8 bases are a match to TRBD2. Germline lookup yields CDR1 GTSNPN and CDR2 SVGIG (reference sequence). The CDR3 contains 11 residues. The V and J ends lost 5 bases and 5 bases, in that order; junction bases with no gene match: 1.

This chain links TRBV9 with TRBJ2-3, with D perhaps matching TRBD2 (7 bases). Germline lookup yields CDR1 SGDLS and CDR2 YYNGEE. The CDR3 consists of 15 residues. Trimming shortened V by 6 bases and J by 1 base, and 15 bases separated the two germline ends. CDR3 protein: CASTETGRGTDTQYF. In nucleotides, the CDR3 is TGTGCCAGCACTGAAACAGGGAGGGGCACAGATACGCAGTATTTT.

This clone was seen just once. V gene TRBV4-3 combines with J gene TRBJ1-6; D not certain. Trimming removed 1 base from V and 8 bases from J, with 12 bases in between. This CDR3 is built from 15 residues. Germline CDR1 and CDR2: LGHNA and YSLEER. The CDR3 DNA follows: TGCGCCAGCAGCCAAGGTGCTTTAAGAGATTCACCCCTCCACTTT. Translating it yields CASSQGALRDSPLHF.

The V gene is TRBV2, the J gene TRBJ1-5, with D unresolved. In germline, CDR1 is SNHLY, CDR2 FYNNEI. The CDR3 has 15 amino acids. The V gene lost 7 bases and the J gene lost 4 bases, with 17 bases spanning the gap. This CDR3 is CASKLRSQTNQPQHF. DNA for the CDR3: TGTGCCAGCAAGCTAAGGAGCCAAACGAATCAGCCCCAGCATTTT.

This chain uses TRBV30 with TRBJ1-5; D gene ambiguous. V lost 0 bases and J 7 bases, leaving 10 bases between the germline ends. The germline CDR1 and CDR2 sequences are GTSNPN and SVGIG (reference sequence). This CDR3 spans 13 amino acids. The CDR3 bases are TGTGCCTGGAGTGTAAGTGACGGGCAGCCCCAGCATTTT. Translation: CAWSVSDGQPQHF.

V gene TRBV19 combines with J gene TRBJ2-6, with D possibly TRBD1 on 8 matching bases. The germline V and J ends were trimmed by 7 bases and 0 bases, with 16 bases remaining between them. This CDR3 region has 17 residues. In germline, CDR1 is LNHDA, CDR2 SQIVND (reference sequence). CDR3 nucleotide sequence: TGTGCCAGTAACCACAGGGGGGGGATCTCTGGGGCCAACGTCCTGACTTTC. Amino acids: CASNHRGGISGANVLTF.

The chain joins TRBV3-1 (or the pseudogene TRBV3-2) to TRBJ2-7; TRBD2 matches 13 bases. The CDR3 spans 15 residues. Trimming took 4 bases from V and 3 from J; bases not matched to a gene: 3. Germline loops: CDR1 LGHDT, CDR2 YNNKEL (reference sequence). As DNA, the CDR3 is TGTGCCAGCAGCCCGACTAGCGGGGGGATCTACGAGCAGTACTTC. Its translation: CASSPTSGGIYEQYF.

J is TRBJ2-2 and V is TRBV5-1; TRBD2 aligns across 10 bases. Per germline, CDR1 SGHRS and CDR2 YFSETQ. After removal of 0 bases from V and 4 bases from J, the junction contained 6 bases not matched to a gene. This CDR3 comprises 17 residues. As DNA, the CDR3 is TGCGCCAGCAGCTTGGCTGTACCTAGCGGGGGCACCGGGGAGCTGTTTTTT. This codes for CASSLAVPSGGTGELFF.

The rearrangement joins TRBV18 to TRBJ1-1, with a weak D call TRBD1 (5 bases). The germline V gene has CDR1 KGHSH and CDR2 LQKENI. This CDR3 has 15 residues. The ends were cut back, 4 bases at V and 5 bases at J, with 17 bases in the middle. The CDR3 reads CASSLIHTGGTEAFF. In DNA form, the CDR3 reads TGTGCCAGCTCACTCATCCATACGGGGGGGACTGAAGCTTTCTTT.

The V gene is TRBV27, the J gene TRBJ2-2, with 11 bases matching TRBD1. The CDR3 runs to 18 residues. J lost 0 bases, V lost 5 bases, and 8 bases had no gene match. Germline CDR1 reads MNHEY; CDR2 reads SMNVEV (reference sequence). This CDR3 is CASSLTGTGGPNTGELFF. The CDR3, as DNA: TGTGCCAGCAGTCTAACCGGGACAGGGGGACCGAACACCGGGGAGCTGTTTTTT.

In nucleotides, the CDR3 is TGTGCCAGCAGTGAATCAGGGCGGGGGGAAAAACTGTTTTTT. Protein product: CASSESGRGEKLFF. This sequence joins TRBV25-1 and TRBJ1-4; D perhaps matches TRBD1 (5 bases). Trimming pared 1 base from V and 8 bases from J, leaving 11 bases between. Germline CDR1 reads MGHDK; CDR2 reads SYGVNS. There are 14 residues in the CDR3.

The chain has TRBV5-8 and TRBJ2-7, with 9 nucleotides matching TRBD1. Trimming took 6 bases from V and 6 from J; bases not matched to a gene: 7. Germline CDR1 is SGHTS and CDR2 is YDEGEE. The CDR3 has 13 amino acids. CDR3 protein: CASTTGQGGEQYF. The CDR3 DNA sequence: TGTGCCAGCACCACGGGACAGGGAGGCGAGCAGTACTTC.

The chain joins TRBV10-3 to TRBJ1-2; no clear D. The CDR3 extends over 13 amino acids. Germline-derived CDR1 and CDR2 are ENHRY and SYGVKD. Trimming left V 6 bases short and J 4 bases short, with 12 bases between. This CDR3 is CAIRDDTAYGYTF. As DNA, the CDR3 is TGTGCCATCAGGGATGACACGGCCTATGGCTACACCTTC.

This sequence joins TRBV10-2 and TRBJ1-1, with D unclear. This CDR3 contains 14 residues. The V and J ends lost 0 bases and 0 bases respectively, with 5 bases between them. Per the germline V gene, CDR1 is WSHSY and CDR2 is SAAADI. The CDR3 region has the DNA TGCGCCAGCAGTGAGTCGCGGTTGAACACTGAAGCTTTCTTT. Translating it yields CASSESRLNTEAFF.

This clone was counted only a few times. The chain has TRBV4-1 and TRBJ2-7; 10 bases map to TRBD2. Per the germline V gene, CDR1 is MGHRA and CDR2 is YSYEKL. V gave up 3 bases and J gave up 2 bases; unmatched junction bases: 4. The CDR3 is 15 amino acids. The CDR3 is CASSHSSGGTYEQYF. The CDR3 DNA is TGCGCCAGCAGCCACTCTAGCGGGGGAACCTACGAGCAGTACTTC.